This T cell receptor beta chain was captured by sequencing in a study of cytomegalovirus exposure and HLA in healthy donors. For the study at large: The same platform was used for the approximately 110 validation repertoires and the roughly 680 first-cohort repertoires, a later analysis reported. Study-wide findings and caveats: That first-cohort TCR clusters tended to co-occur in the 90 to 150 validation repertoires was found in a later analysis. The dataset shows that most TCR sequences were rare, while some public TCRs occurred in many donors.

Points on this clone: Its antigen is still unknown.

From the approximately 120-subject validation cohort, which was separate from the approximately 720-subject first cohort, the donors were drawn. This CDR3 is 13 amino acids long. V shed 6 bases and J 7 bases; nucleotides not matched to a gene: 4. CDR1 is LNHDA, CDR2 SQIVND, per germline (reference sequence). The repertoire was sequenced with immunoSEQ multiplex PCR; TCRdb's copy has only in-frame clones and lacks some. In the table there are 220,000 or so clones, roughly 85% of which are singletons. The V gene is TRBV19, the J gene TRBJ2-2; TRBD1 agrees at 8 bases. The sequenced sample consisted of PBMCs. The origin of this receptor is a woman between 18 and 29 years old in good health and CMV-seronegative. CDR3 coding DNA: TGTGCCAGTAGCCCAGGGGGCATCGGGGAGCTGTTTTTT. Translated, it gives CASSPGGIGELFF.